The sequence of this T cell receptor beta chain was determined in a study of blood T cell repertoires in COVID-19. Study in general: From the United States, Italy and Spain came samples of acute and convalescent COVID-19. The cDNA or gDNA used as material had been derived from T cells, B-cell-depleted T cells, or PBMCs.

V shed 6 bases and J 0 bases; nucleotides not matched to a gene: 8. The V gene's germline CDR1 is MNHNY and CDR2 SVGAGI (reference sequence). CDR3 length equals 16 residues. Authors' processing steps: Nucleated cell counts were estimated from reference gene primer amplification. The table came from immunoSEQ multiplex PCR; TCRdb's copy has only in-frame clones and leaves some out. The D gene and trimming were derived from the DNA, and the V and J assignments and clone size from that table. Among 400,000 or so clones, about 90% were seen once, and the ten largest hold less than 0.95%. V gene TRBV6-6 combines with J gene TRBJ1-5, with 7 bases identical to TRBD1. This receptor was obtained from a man younger than 35 with COVID-19, enrolled during active disease. The specimen sequenced was peripheral blood. The CDR3 nucleotides read TGTGCCAGCAGACCCGGACAGGCAATTAGCAATCAGCCCCAGCATTTT. It codes for CASRPGQAISNQPQHF.